Each of the 20 T cell receptor beta chains below was sequenced from the same sample in a study of T cell responses to AZD1222 COVID-19 vaccine. Some clones are missing from TCRdb's copy, which holds only in-frame ones; the method was immunoSEQ multiplex PCR. Of around 88,000 clones listed, roughly 90% are singletons. Here the sequenced sample was peripheral blood, taken on day 0 of AZD1222 vaccination. Receptors were obtained from an adult in good health.

The sample holds one count of this clone. The V gene is TRBV5-8, the J gene TRBJ1-5; no reliable D call. The CDR3 has 16 amino acids. V was shortened by 0 bases and J by 0 bases, with 10 bases between the two germline ends. Germline loops: CDR1 SGHTS, CDR2 YDEGEE. The CDR3 reads CASSLVVTVSNQPQHF. CDR3 bases: TGTGCCAGCAGCTTGGTAGTCACCGTTAGCAATCAGCCCCAGCATTTT.

This clone has only one observation. The rearrangement links TRBV6-6 to TRBJ2-1; TRBD1 matches at 12 bases. V shed 7 bases, J shed 6 bases, and the junction held 7 bases outside the gene matches. Germline CDR1 and CDR2: MNHNY and SVGAGI (reference sequence). The CDR3 contains 15 residues. CDR3 region: CASNTPGQGANEQFF. CDR3 nucleotides: TGTGCCAGCAATACTCCGGGACAGGGGGCCAATGAGCAGTTCTTC.

This clone was counted a single time. This rearrangement joins TRBV3-1 (or the pseudogene TRBV3-2) to TRBJ2-1, with 9 bases that match TRBD2. The CDR3 covers 19 residues. Germline loops: CDR1 LGHDT, CDR2 YNNKEL (reference sequence). Germline trimming cut 0 bases from V and 3 bases from J; bases unmatched to any gene: 12. The CDR3 sequence: CASSQESRSGRLGYNEQFF. In DNA, the CDR3 is TGTGCCAGCAGCCAAGAAAGCAGAAGCGGGAGGCTGGGCTACAATGAGCAGTTCTTC.

V usage is TRBV28 and J usage is TRBJ1-1; a weak D match, TRBD1 (6 bases). The CDR3 loop spans 15 amino acids. Trimming stripped 6 bases from V and 1 base from J, with 15 bases between. Per germline, CDR1 MDHEN and CDR2 SYDVKM. The CDR3 nucleotides are TGTGCCAGCAGCAGACCTCCGGGACAGAACACTGAAGCTTTCTTT. Translated: CASSRPPGQNTEAFF.

The chain carries TRBV5-1 and TRBJ1-5; the D gene is possibly TRBD1 (6 bases). Trimming removed 4 bases at V and 4 bases at J, with 9 bases between. Per germline, CDR1 SGHRS and CDR2 YFSETQ. The CDR3 is 13 amino acids. CDR3 coding DNA: TGCGCCAGCAGCCCGGACAGTAATCAGCCCCAGCATTTT. Translating gives CASSPDSNQPQHF.

This clone was observed once. The chain links TRBV18 to TRBJ2-2; 7 bases match TRBD1. Germline V gives CDR1 KGHSH, CDR2 LQKENI. The trim removed 2 bases at V and 0 bases at J, leaving 3 bases unmatched. This CDR3 has 16 residues. As DNA, the CDR3 is TGTGCCAGCTCACCAGCCGGGACAGCGAACACCGGGGAGCTGTTTTTT. Encoded protein: CASSPAGTANTGELFF.

The rearrangement joins TRBV28 to TRBJ1-1; TRBD1 might be the D (6 bases). Germline CDR1 MDHEN, CDR2 SYDVKM. The CDR3 is 17 amino acids. Trimming removed 5 bases from V and 4 bases from J, with 23 bases in between. CDR3 nucleotides: TGTGCCAGCAGTAGATTAACAGGGTTGGATTGGAGCACTGAAGCTTTCTTT. It translates to CASSRLTGLDWSTEAFF.

The rearrangement uses TRBV4-1 and TRBJ1-2; TRBD1 matches 10 bases. The trim removed 1 base at V and 7 bases at J, leaving 9 bases unmatched. This CDR3 has 16 amino acids. Per germline, CDR1 MGHRA and CDR2 YSYEKL. CDR3 nucleotide sequence: TGCGCCAGCAGCCAAGGGGACCGGGACAGGGGAACTGGCTACACCTTC. Translation: CASSQGDRDRGTGYTF.

This clone has a handful of counts. The chain uses TRBV28 and TRBJ1-4; D gene unclear. The length of the CDR3 is 15 residues. Germline V gene sequence: CDR1 MDHEN, CDR2 SYDVKM. The ends were cut back, 2 bases at V and 4 bases at J, with 11 bases in the middle. The CDR3 DNA reads TGTGCCAGCAGTTTAAGTGGGCGGAATAATGAAAAACTGTTTTTT. As protein: CASSLSGRNNEKLFF.

The chain carries TRBV2 and TRBJ1-4; 7 bases are a match to TRBD1. The CDR3 loop spans 13 amino acids. Per germline, CDR1 SNHLY and CDR2 FYNNEI. J gave up 5 bases and V 10 bases, and 7 bases lay outside the gene matches. The CDR3 region has the DNA TGTGCCAACCGACAGGGAAGGAATGAAAAACTGTTTTTT. This gives the protein CANRQGRNEKLFF.

The rearrangement links TRBV5-4 to TRBJ2-5; 9 bases align to TRBD2. The CDR3 contains 16 residues. Per germline, CDR1 SGHNT and CDR2 YYREEE (reference sequence). Trimming at V came to 4 bases and at J to 2 bases, leaving 9 bases not matched to a gene. CDR3 in DNA: TGTGCCAGCAGCGGTGGGTTGGCGGGGGGGCAAGAGACCCAGTACTTC. Its protein is CASSGGLAGGQETQYF.

The J gene is TRBJ2-7, the V gene TRBV14; 7 bases are shared with TRBD1. The CDR3 runs to 16 residues. Trimming cost V 0 bases and J 7 bases; bases outside gene matches: 12. From germline, CDR1 is SGHDN and CDR2 FVKESK. The CDR3 sequence: CASSQEEVTGLEEQYF. CDR3 sequence (DNA): TGTGCCAGCAGCCAAGAAGAGGTGACAGGGCTAGAAGAGCAGTACTTC.

V gene TRBV7-2 combines with J gene TRBJ1-3; D is uncertain. Germline V gene sequence: CDR1 SGHTA, CDR2 FQGNSA. Deletions cut 0 bases from V and 0 bases from J, with 6 bases between. The length of the CDR3 is 15 residues. The CDR3 sequence is CASSLAGNSGNTIYF. The CDR3 bases are TGTGCCAGCAGCTTAGCCGGGAACTCTGGAAACACCATATATTTT.

The chain has TRBV6-5 and TRBJ2-7, with 7 bases aligning to TRBD1. CDR3 length equals 14 residues. From germline, CDR1 is MNHEY and CDR2 SVGAGI. V gave up 7 bases and J gave up 0 bases; unmatched junction bases: 6. CDR3 bases: TGTGCCAGCAATTGGGACAGCTTCTCCTACGAGCAGTACTTC. As protein: CASNWDSFSYEQYF.

The V and J genes are TRBV7-8 and TRBJ2-7; D possibly corresponds to TRBD2 (5 bases). This CDR3 comprises 14 residues. V was pared by 1 base and J by 4 bases, with 11 bases between. CDR1 and CDR2 (germline): SGHVS, FQNEAQ. In DNA, the CDR3 is TGTGCCAGCAGCTTAGAAGGACTGCTATACGAGCAGTACTTC. It yields the protein CASSLEGLLYEQYF. Variable domain in full (rest from reference TRBV7-8 and TRBJ2-7): GAGVSQSPRYKVAKRGQDVALRCDPISGHVSLFWYQQALGQGPEFLTYFQNEAQLDKSGLPSDRFFAERPEGSVSTLKIQRTQQEDSAVYLCASSLEGLLYEQYFGPGTRLTVT.

This rearrangement joins TRBV28 to TRBJ2-7, with 7 bases aligning to TRBD1. V was clipped by 10 bases and J by 3 bases; unmatched bases: 6. CDR3 length equals 12 residues. Germline V gene sequence: CDR1 MDHEN, CDR2 SYDVKM. The CDR3, as DNA: TGTGCCATCCGGGGACAGAGCTACGAGCAGTACTTC. Translating gives CAIRGQSYEQYF. The variable domain in full, completed from reference TRBV28 and TRBJ2-7, reads DVKVTQSSRYLVKRTGEKVFLECVQDMDHENMFWYRQDPGLGLRLIYFSYDVKMKEKGDIPEGYSVSREKKERFSLILESASTNQTSMYLCAIRGQSYEQYFGPGTRLTVT.

V gene TRBV7-9 combines with J gene TRBJ1-5; the match to TRBD1 covers 8 bases. V was pared by 1 base and J by 5 bases, with 7 bases of the junction left unmatched. The CDR3 is 16 residues long. The germline CDR1 and CDR2 sequences are SEHNR and FQNEAQ (reference sequence). In nucleotides, the CDR3 is TGTGCCAGCAGCTTAGGTGGACAGGGCTGGTATCAGCCCCAGCATTTT. Its protein is CASSLGGQGWYQPQHF.

This clone was seen only a few times. The genes are TRBV18 and TRBJ2-3, with a possible D match to TRBD1 (6 bases). CDR3 length: 15 amino acids. The germline V and J ends were trimmed by 0 bases and 1 base, with 8 bases remaining between them. Germline loops: CDR1 KGHSH, CDR2 LQKENI. Here the CDR3 reads CASSPPRGGTDTQYF. As DNA, the CDR3 is TGTGCCAGCTCACCACCCAGGGGAGGCACAGATACGCAGTATTTT.

This chain joins TRBV19 and TRBJ2-7; D unresolved. Trimming shortened V by 5 bases and J by 3 bases, and 14 bases separated the two germline ends. Germline-derived CDR1 and CDR2 are LNHDA and SQIVND (reference sequence). The CDR3 length is 14 residues. CDR3 sequence (DNA): TGTGCCAGTAGTTCCAGTTGGGCAATCTACGAGCAGTACTTC. Translating it yields CASSSSWAIYEQYF.

The sample holds a few counts of this clone. The V gene is TRBV10-2, the J gene TRBJ1-5; 8 bases align to TRBD1. From germline, CDR1 is WSHSY and CDR2 SAAADI. V was clipped by 5 bases and J by 2 bases; unmatched bases: 5. The CDR3 covers 15 residues. The CDR3 reads CASSLDRAGNQPQHF. The CDR3 nucleotides are TGCGCCAGCAGTTTGGACAGGGCCGGCAATCAGCCCCAGCATTTT.